Listed here are 4 T cell receptor delta chains from one sample, sequenced in a study of gamma-delta chains in newborns, infants, children. TCRdb reprocessed the reads through CATT. This table holds approximately 2,500 delta-chain clones, 5% to 7% found once. Sequenced material: blood. The receptors come from a child who was a newborn, infant or young child, either healthy, febrile or measles-vaccinated (not recorded which).

Concerning this clone itself: A far larger clone is one base from this, pointing to a likely read error. As DNA, the CDR3 is TGTGCTCTTGGGGAATCTCTACGAAGGCCTCCCTACGTGGGGGATACGGGATTACCTTACACCGATAAACTCATCTTT. It is translated as CALGESLRRPPYVGDTGLPYTDKLIF. V and J are TRDV1 and TRDJ1, with TRDD3 identical over 11 bases. V shed 2 bases and J 0 bases; nucleotides not matched to a gene: 32. The CDR3 is 26 residues long. Per germline, CDR1 TSWWSYY and CDR2 QGS.

As concerns this clone: A far larger clone is only one base removed, so a read error is likely. The sample carries other DNA sequences with the same CDR3. J is TRDJ3 and V is TRDV2, with 10 bases matching TRDD3. Germline CDR1 and CDR2: GEAIGNYY and EKD. The trim removed 2 bases at V and 0 bases at J, leaving 9 bases unmatched. This CDR3 contains 20 residues. The CDR3 sequence: CACDKVLGDMSSWDTRQMFF. In DNA form, the CDR3 reads TGTGCCTGTGACAAAGTGCTGGGGGATATGAGCTCCTGGGACACCCGACAGATGTTTTTC.

The sample holds a few counts of this clone. Translating this DNA gives a protein that differs at residue 3 from the TCRdb one, which belongs to a much larger clone; a read error is likely, and the protein shown is this translation. The V gene is TRDV2, the J gene TRDJ2; TRDD3 matches 10 bases. The CDR3 contains 16 residues. In germline, CDR1 is GEAIGNYY, CDR2 EKD. For the CDR3, the DNA is TGTGCCCGTGACCCCCTGGGGGATACTTTGACAGCACAACTCTTCTTT. It specifies CARDPLGDTLTAQLFF.

This clone appeared a few times. This sequence joins TRDV2 and TRDJ1; 7 nucleotides agree with TRDD3. With V trimmed by 7 bases and J by 0 bases, 7 bases remained unmatched. The V gene's germline CDR1 is GEAIGNYY and CDR2 EKD. The CDR3 has 14 amino acids. The CDR3 loop reads CAWDVLGDTDKLIF. Written as DNA, the CDR3 is TGTGCCTGGGACGTGCTGGGGGACACCGATAAACTCATCTTT.